Presented here are 29 T cell receptor beta chains from one specimen sequenced in a study of vaccination and CD4 T cells after COVID-19. The antigens of these receptors remain unknown. Sequenced with the Oncomine TCR Beta short-read assay was DNA taken from cultured CD4+ T cells. Scientists extracted genomic DNA from CD4+ T cells grown in culture. Each CDR3 protein is one row after TCRdb ran MiXCR on the PCR reads. The sample holds about 9,000 distinct CDR3 sequences; 36% are singletons and the top ten take about a fifth. Treatment reported: roughly 10-day PBMC culture with coronavirus spike peptide pools or control peptides (ViraFEST assay). CD4+ T cells of the unexposed donor were collected before the COVID-19 pandemic (2011-2018). Source material: CD4+ T cells from blood, cultured in vitro. The receptors originated from a human donor in good health.

This clonotype has more than one count but fewer than ten. The chain combines TRBV20-1 with TRBJ1-4; tentatively, D is TRBD1 (5 bases). This CDR3 comprises 12 residues. CDR1 and CDR2 from the germline V gene are DFQATT and SNEGSKA (reference sequence). The V end was cut by 5 bases, the J end by 5 bases, with 9 bases between. The CDR3 here is CSAVGQNEKLFF. The CDR3 DNA reads TGCAGTGCTGTCGGACAAAATGAAAAACTGTTTTTT.

The CDR3 nucleotides read TGTGCCAGCAGCCAAGGCTGGGGGGGAAGGATCTCCTACGAGCAGTACTTC. Protein product: CASSQGWGGRISYEQYF. The chain employs TRBV14 and TRBJ2-7; 7 nucleotides agree with TRBD2. V shed 1 base and J 0 bases; nucleotides not matched to a gene: 9. Germline loops: CDR1 SGHDN, CDR2 FVKESK. This CDR3 has 17 residues.

The rearrangement links TRBV3-1 to TRBJ2-1; TRBD1 is a possible D gene (6 bases). Trimming shortened V by 1 base and J by 4 bases, and 20 bases separated the two germline ends. CDR3 length equals 18 residues. CDR1 is LGHDT and CDR2 is YNNKEL in the germline V gene (reference sequence). CDR3 in amino acids: CASSQVPTTGNQYNEQFF. CDR3 coding DNA: TGTGCCAGCAGCCAAGTACCCACTACAGGGAATCAGTACAATGAGCAGTTCTTC.

This clonotype was seen a handful of times. The chain uses TRBV7-2 and TRBJ1-5; D is ambiguous. Germline CDR1 SGHTA, CDR2 FQGNSA. Trimming removed 4 bases at V and 4 bases at J, with 11 bases between. There are 14 residues in the CDR3. The CDR3 loop reads CASSYPGNNQPQHF. CDR3 sequence (DNA): TGTGCCAGCAGCTATCCGGGGAATAATCAGCCCCAGCATTTT. The full variable domain, completed using reference TRBV7-2 and TRBJ1-5, is GAGVSQSPSNKVTEKGKDVELRCDPISGHTALYWYRQSLGQGLEFLIYFQGNSAPDKSGLPSDRFSAERTGGSVSTLTIQRTQQEDSAVYLCASSYPGNNQPQHFGDGTRLSIL.

The chain is built from TRBV7-2 and TRBJ2-7; D is perhaps TRBD1 (5 bases). CDR3 length: 13 residues. The V end lost 3 bases, the J end lost 2 bases, and 8 bases lay between the germline ends. In germline, CDR1 is SGHTA, CDR2 FQGNSA. Here the CDR3 DNA reads TGTGCCAGCAGCTTTGGGGCAGCCTACGAGCAGTACTTC. This gives the protein CASSFGAAYEQYF.

With respect to this clonotype: Because the CDR3's place on the DNA is in doubt, the DNA is left out and the CDR3 is given as listed by TCRdb. V usage is TRBV7-5 and J usage is TRBJ2-1; the table's D call, TRBD2, was not checked against the DNA. TRBV7-5 is labeled a pseudogene. The CDR3 sequence runs 21 residues, both termini included. The CDR3: CISVPEALSGRAGEFDNEQFF.

In the case of this clonotype: The junction departs from germline at one end; a sequencing error may be responsible. The rearrangement joins TRBV5-3 to TRBJ2-1, with 8 nucleotides matching TRBD1. TRBV5-3 is given ORF status, its function remaining uncertain. This CDR3 has 14 residues. As DNA, the CDR3 is TGTGCCAGCAGCTTGGCCAGGGGGCAGGATGAGCAGTTCTTC. Protein product: CASSLARGQDEQFF.

The chain links TRBV6-1 to TRBJ1-1; D is unclear. The CDR3 contains 15 residues. The V end was cut by 6 bases, the J end by 4 bases, with 18 bases between. Per germline, CDR1 MNHNS and CDR2 SASEGT. The CDR3 sequence is CASRPENYAGTEAFF. CDR3 in DNA: TGTGCCAGCAGACCAGAAAACTACGCGGGCACTGAAGCTTTCTTT.

The chain carries TRBV5-4 and TRBJ2-2, with a weak D call TRBD2 (5 bases). The CDR3 is made up of 17 amino acids. The germline V and J ends were trimmed by 4 bases and 4 bases, with 20 bases remaining between them. Germline CDR1 is SGHNT and CDR2 is YYREEE (reference sequence). The CDR3 loop reads CASSPGALTRSTGELFF. In DNA form, the CDR3 reads TGTGCCAGCAGCCCTGGTGCCCTCACTAGATCCACCGGGGAGCTGTTTTTT.

In this sample, this clonotype is medium-sized. The CDR3 here is CASSFGRIGETQYF. CDR3 bases: TGTGCCAGCAGCTTCGGCCGAATTGGGGAGACCCAGTACTTC. The chain has TRBV7-8 and TRBJ2-5; no firm D call. V was cut by 3 bases and J by 5 bases, with 13 bases left in between. This CDR3 spans 14 amino acids. CDR1 is SGHVS, CDR2 FQNEAQ, per germline.

CDR3 in amino acids: CASRGGGSGNTIYF. The CDR3 DNA is TGTGCCAGCAGAGGGGGGGGCTCTGGAAACACCATATATTTT. The rearrangement joins TRBV6-1 to TRBJ1-3, with D possibly TRBD1 on 6 matching bases. Germline V lookup: CDR1 MNHNS, CDR2 SASEGT. Trimming took off 6 bases at V and 0 bases at J, with 9 bases between the two ends. The CDR3 consists of 14 residues.

The chain has TRBV19 and TRBJ1-5, with 8 bases fitting TRBD1. The trim removed 6 bases at V and 0 bases at J, leaving 4 bases unmatched. This CDR3 has 15 residues. The germline CDR1 and CDR2 sequences are LNHDA and SQIVND (reference sequence). CDR3 residues: CASSQGASSNQPQHF. As DNA, the CDR3 is TGTGCCAGTAGCCAGGGGGCTAGTAGCAATCAGCCCCAGCATTTT.

The gene calls are TRBV6-1 and TRBJ2-7; TRBD1 aligns across 7 bases. J was trimmed by 3 bases and V by 8 bases; bases with no gene match: 7. Per the germline V gene, CDR1 is MNHNS and CDR2 is SASEGT. The CDR3 spans 13 residues. CDR3 sequence reads: CASGKRTGYEQYF. In DNA form, the CDR3 reads TGTGCCAGCGGAAAACGGACAGGCTACGAGCAGTACTTC.

A few counts support this clonotype. V gene TRBV27 combines with J gene TRBJ2-3; no firm D call. Trimming cost V 3 bases and J 8 bases, with 12 bases left between them. Per the germline V gene, CDR1 is MNHEY and CDR2 is SMNVEV (reference sequence). The CDR3 runs to 13 residues. CDR3 sequence reads: CASSLEARGTQYF. The CDR3 nucleotides read TGTGCCAGCAGTTTGGAAGCGAGAGGTACGCAGTATTTT.

V usage is TRBV19 and J usage is TRBJ1-5, with 9 bases lining up with TRBD1. The CDR3 loop spans 14 amino acids. J gave up 6 bases and V 1 base, and 1 base lay outside the gene matches. Germline V gives CDR1 LNHDA, CDR2 SQIVND (reference sequence). The CDR3 nucleotides read TGTGCCAGTAGTATAGGGGACAGGGTTCAGCCCCAGCATTTT. The encoded protein is CASSIGDRVQPQHF.

The chain couples TRBV30 to TRBJ1-2; the D gene is possibly TRBD1 (6 bases). With 0 bases removed from V and 10 bases from J, the gap between germline ends came to 15 bases. The CDR3 is made up of 13 amino acids. Germline values: CDR1 GTSNPN, CDR2 SVGIG (reference sequence). The DNA for the CDR3 is TGTGCCTGGAGTGTGGGGGCGCCGACCGACTACACCTTC. Residues: CAWSVGAPTDYTF.

In its sample, this clonotype was seen a few times. The V gene is TRBV20-1, the J gene TRBJ2-1, with 11 positions matching TRBD2. The germline gives CDR1 DFQATT, CDR2 SNEGSKA (reference sequence). The CDR3 has 16 amino acids. The V gene end was trimmed by 2 bases and the J gene end by 4 bases; junction bases not matched to a gene: 7. The CDR3 region has the DNA TGCAGTGCTAGACTACTAGCGGGAGCGCTTTACAATGAGCAGTTCTTC. Its translation is CSARLLAGALYNEQFF.

The rearrangement links TRBV21-1 to TRBJ2-1; the table's TRBD2 call for D was not verified on the DNA. TRBV21-1 is described as a pseudogene. The CDR3 consists of 16 residues. CDR3 sequence reads: CASSGYGGPTYNEQFF. DNA of the CDR3: TGTGCCAGCAGCGGTTACGGGGGCCCTACATACAATGAGCAGTTCTTC.

The V call is TRBV6-1, the J call TRBJ2-7; TRBD1 matches at 10 bases. Looked up from germline, CDR1 is MNHNS and CDR2 is SASEGT. This CDR3 region has 14 residues. V lost 6 bases and J lost 6; bases outside the gene matches: 8. DNA of the CDR3: TGTGCCAGCAGCCGGGACAGGGGCTTGGCCGAGCAGTACTTC. It encodes CASSRDRGLAEQYF.

This clonotype showed up just a few times. The V gene is TRBV2, the J gene TRBJ2-7; 8 bases are shared with TRBD2. V lost 6 bases to trimming and J lost 4 bases; unmatched junction nucleotides: 14. Germline CDR1 and CDR2: SNHLY and FYNNEI. This CDR3 region has 16 residues. CDR3 amino acids: CASRPSFAGGGYEQYF. DNA for the CDR3: TGTGCCAGCAGGCCCTCGTTCGCCGGGGGGGGGTACGAGCAGTACTTC.

CDR3 sequence: CASSLVAGVGDTQYF. The DNA for the CDR3 is TGTGCCAGCAGCTTAGTCGCGGGAGTAGGAGATACGCAGTATTTT. The genes are TRBV7-2 and TRBJ2-3; 7 bases fit TRBD2. In germline, CDR1 is SGHTA, CDR2 FQGNSA. V lost 1 base to trimming and J lost 5 bases; unmatched junction nucleotides: 6. This CDR3 is 15 amino acids long.

This chain uses TRBV5-1 with TRBJ1-1; D gene uncertain. This CDR3 has 13 amino acids. Trimming removed 2 bases from V and 3 bases from J, with 8 bases in between. CDR1 and CDR2 from the germline V gene are SGHRS and YFSETQ. The CDR3 sequence: CASSFAGDTEAFF. CDR3 DNA sequence: TGCGCCAGCAGCTTCGCTGGCGACACTGAAGCTTTCTTT.

This clonotype has a handful of counts. The J gene is TRBJ1-2, the V gene TRBV6-4; a possible D gene is TRBD1 (6 bases). Trimming removed 6 bases from V and 1 base from J, with 15 bases in between. CDR1 and CDR2 from the germline V gene are MRHNA and SNTAGT. This CDR3 is built from 15 residues. This CDR3 is CASSPGTTINYGYTF. CDR3 nucleotides: TGTGCCAGCAGCCCCGGGACAACAATTAACTATGGCTACACCTTC.

The chain carries TRBV27 and TRBJ2-3, with TRBD2 identical over 12 bases. Germline CDR1 and CDR2: MNHEY and SMNVEV (reference sequence). Losses at the gene ends were 0 bases for V and 4 bases for J; bases not matched to a gene: 14. The CDR3 length is 20 residues. In DNA, the CDR3 is TGTGCCAGCAGTTTATCGCCAGCCTACCATCTAGCGGGAGGGTCAGATACGCAGTATTTT. Translation gives CASSLSPAYHLAGGSDTQYF.

The rearrangement joins TRBV23-1 to TRBJ2-2, with 8 bases matching TRBD2. TRBV23-1 belongs to the ORF category, with a function that is uncertain. The V and J ends lost 6 bases and 0 bases, in that order; junction bases with no gene match: 9. This CDR3 comprises 17 residues. The CDR3 coding sequence is TGCGCCAGCAGGATCACTAGCGGCCCTCCGAACACCGGGGAGCTGTTTTTT. Residues: CASRITSGPPNTGELFF.

The sample holds a few counts of this clonotype. The chain employs TRBV12-3 or TRBV12-4 and TRBJ1-1, with 9 bases fitting TRBD1. The CDR3 spans 13 residues. With V trimmed by 5 bases and J by 11 bases, 9 bases remained unmatched. The CDR3 nucleotides are TGTGCCAGCAGTCCCCGGACAGGGGTGAGGGCTTTCTTT. Amino acid sequence: CASSPRTGVRAFF.

The chain has TRBV20-1 and TRBJ2-3, with a possible D match to TRBD2 (5 bases). Germline loops: CDR1 DFQATT, CDR2 SNEGSKA (reference sequence). The V end lost 1 base, the J end lost 0 bases, and 11 bases lay between the germline ends. CDR3 size: 15 residues. As DNA, the CDR3 is TGCAGTGCTAGAGCGAGGGTCCTTAGCACAGATACGCAGTATTTT. It translates to CSARARVLSTDTQYF.

The chain is built from TRBV6-1 and TRBJ1-1, with D perhaps matching TRBD1 (5 bases). V was cut by 5 bases and J by 0 bases, with 16 bases left in between. The CDR3 totals 16 residues. Germline lookup yields CDR1 MNHNS and CDR2 SASEGT. As DNA, the CDR3 is TGTGCCAGCAGTCATCGGACGGGGGTAATGAACACTGAAGCTTTCTTT. It codes for CASSHRTGVMNTEAFF.

In this sample, this clonotype turned up once. The CDR3 DNA is TGTGCCAGCAGTTACGAGGGATTGAACACTGAAGCTTTCTTT. This encodes CASSYEGLNTEAFF. The rearrangement uses TRBV6-5 and TRBJ1-1; D not certain. Trimming removed 2 bases at V and 0 bases at J, with 7 bases between. This CDR3 spans 14 amino acids. Germline lookup yields CDR1 MNHEY and CDR2 SVGAGI.